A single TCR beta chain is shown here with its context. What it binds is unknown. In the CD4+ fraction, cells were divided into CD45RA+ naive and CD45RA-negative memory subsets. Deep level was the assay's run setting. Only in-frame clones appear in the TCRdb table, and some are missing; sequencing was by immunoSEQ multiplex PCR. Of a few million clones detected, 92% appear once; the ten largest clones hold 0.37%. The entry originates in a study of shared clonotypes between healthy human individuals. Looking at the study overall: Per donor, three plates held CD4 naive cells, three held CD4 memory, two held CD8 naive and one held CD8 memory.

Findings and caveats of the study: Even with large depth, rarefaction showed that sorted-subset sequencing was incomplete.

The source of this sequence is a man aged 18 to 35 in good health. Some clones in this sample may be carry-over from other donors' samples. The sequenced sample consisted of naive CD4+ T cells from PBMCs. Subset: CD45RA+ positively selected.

In nucleotides, the CDR3 is TGCGCCAGCAGCCAAGATACGGGCAAACATCAGCCCCAGCATTTT. It yields the protein CASSQDTGKHQPQHF. The chain uses TRBV4-3 and TRBJ1-5; D call uncertain. The V end lost 0 bases, the J end lost 5 bases, and 11 bases lay between the germline ends. Germline lookup yields CDR1 LGHNA and CDR2 YSLEER. The CDR3 loop spans 15 amino acids.